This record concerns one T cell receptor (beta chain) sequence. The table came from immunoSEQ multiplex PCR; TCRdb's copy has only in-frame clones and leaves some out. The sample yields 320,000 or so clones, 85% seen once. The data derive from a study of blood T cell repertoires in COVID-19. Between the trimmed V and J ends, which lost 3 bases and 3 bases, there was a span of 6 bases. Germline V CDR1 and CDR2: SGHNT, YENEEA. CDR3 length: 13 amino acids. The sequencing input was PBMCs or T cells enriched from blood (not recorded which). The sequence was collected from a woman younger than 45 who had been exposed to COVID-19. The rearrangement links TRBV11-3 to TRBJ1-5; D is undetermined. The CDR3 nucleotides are TGTGCCAGCAGCTTCGGGGACAATCAGCCCCAGCATTTT. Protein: CASSFGDNQPQHF.